The next 19 T cell receptor beta chains were all read from a single sample in a study of blood T cell repertoires in COVID-19. Clones were read by immunoSEQ multiplex PCR, and TCRdb kept only the in-frame ones, dropping some. Among 250,000 to 300,000 clones listed, approximately 87% were seen once. The sample taken for sequencing was peripheral blood. The receptors stem from a man aged 60-69 years who had recovered from COVID-19.

This rearrangement joins TRBV30 to TRBJ2-1, with 7 bases identical to TRBD2. The V and J ends lost 3 bases and 3 bases, in that order; junction bases with no gene match: 5. Germline V gene data show CDR1 as GTSNPN and CDR2 as SVGIG (reference sequence). The CDR3 totals 14 residues. CDR3 region: CAWSYGGNYNEQFF. CDR3 bases: TGTGCCTGGAGCTACGGGGGGAACTACAATGAGCAGTTCTTC.

The J gene is TRBJ1-1, the V gene TRBV28; D is unclear. The V gene's germline CDR1 is MDHEN and CDR2 SYDVKM. V lost 5 bases and J 3 bases, leaving 10 bases between the germline ends. The CDR3 runs 13 residues. CDR3: CASSLNEDTEAFF. The CDR3 nucleotides read TGTGCCAGCAGTCTCAATGAGGACACTGAAGCTTTCTTT.

In this sample, this clone turned up a few times. This chain connects TRBV11-1 to TRBJ2-2; possibly TRBD2 for D (5 bases). CDR1 is SGHAT, CDR2 FQDESV, per germline (reference sequence). V was shortened by 3 bases and J by 6 bases, with 8 bases between the two germline ends. The length of the CDR3 is 13 residues. CDR3 nucleotides: TGTGCCAGCAGCTTTGTGAGGGCCGGGGAGCTGTTTTTT. Residues: CASSFVRAGELFF.

The V gene is TRBV18, the J gene TRBJ2-3; 7 bases are shared with TRBD2. Per the germline V gene, CDR1 is KGHSH and CDR2 is LQKENI. The CDR3 is 16 amino acids. V gave up 3 bases and J gave up 6 bases; unmatched junction bases: 12. The CDR3 coding sequence is TGTGCCAGCTCACCCTTCCTAGCGGCACCTGGGGATACGCAGTATTTT. It codes for CASSPFLAAPGDTQYF.

This chain joins TRBV9 and TRBJ2-7, with a tentative D call TRBD2 (6 bases). Germline CDR1 is SGDLS and CDR2 is YYNGEE. Deletions cut 3 bases from V and 4 bases from J, with 8 bases between. CDR3 length: 12 residues. The CDR3 region is CASSAGEYEQYF. CDR3 DNA: TGTGCCAGCAGCGCGGGGGAGTACGAGCAGTACTTC.

The chain joins TRBV5-1 to TRBJ2-5; TRBD1 matches 9 bases. J was trimmed by 4 bases and V by 0 bases; bases with no gene match: 7. CDR3 length: 16 amino acids. Germline V lookup: CDR1 SGHRS, CDR2 YFSETQ. The CDR3 loop is CASSLAGQGFRETQYF. DNA for the CDR3: TGCGCCAGCAGCTTGGCTGGACAGGGGTTCAGAGAGACCCAGTACTTC.

V is TRBV6-6 and J is TRBJ2-7; no reliable D call. This CDR3 comprises 14 residues. V was clipped by 7 bases and J by 0 bases, with 13 bases between them. Germline V lookup: CDR1 MNHNY, CDR2 SVGAGI (reference sequence). This CDR3 reads CASTFGQNSYEQYF. CDR3 sequence (DNA): TGTGCCAGCACCTTTGGGCAAAACTCCTACGAGCAGTACTTC.

Concerning this clone itself: Additional DNA sequences in this sample encode the identical CDR3. The rearrangement links TRBV5-1 to TRBJ1-3; 7 bases are a match to TRBD1. The trim removed 0 bases at V and 2 bases at J, leaving 2 bases unmatched. This CDR3 contains 15 residues. From germline, CDR1 is SGHRS and CDR2 YFSETQ. Here the CDR3 reads CASSLGGQTGNTIYF. CDR3 bases: TGCGCCAGCAGCTTGGGGGGACAGACTGGAAACACCATATATTTT.

The rearrangement uses TRBV5-1 and TRBJ2-7, with D maybe TRBD1 (5 bases). The CDR3 loop spans 13 amino acids. The V end was cut by 1 base, the J end by 7 bases, with 12 bases between. CDR1 and CDR2 (germline): SGHRS, YFSETQ. The CDR3 coding sequence is TGCGCCAGCAGCTTGTCTCAGGGTTCAGAGCAGTACTTC. Translating it yields CASSLSQGSEQYF.

The gene calls are TRBV3-1 (or the pseudogene TRBV3-2) and TRBJ2-1; perhaps TRBD2 as D (5 bases). V dropped 2 bases and J dropped 9 bases, with 17 bases sitting between them. This CDR3 spans 15 amino acids. Germline-derived CDR1 and CDR2 are LGHDT and YNNKEL (reference sequence). CDR3 in DNA: TGTGCCAGCAGCCAAAGGCTAAGGGTAGCGATTGAGCAGTTCTTC. This encodes CASSQRLRVAIEQFF.

The chain recombines TRBV5-1 with TRBJ1-1, with TRBD1 matching 7 bases. Germline CDR1 reads SGHRS; CDR2 reads YFSETQ. The V segment lost 0 bases and the J segment 3 bases; nucleotides outside the gene matches: 11. The CDR3 covers 17 residues. This CDR3 is CASSLARRVRGYTEAFF. CDR3 nucleotide sequence: TGCGCCAGCAGCTTGGCCCGTCGGGTCAGGGGGTACACTGAAGCTTTCTTT.

The genes are TRBV9 and TRBJ1-2, with a possible D match to TRBD1 (5 bases). Per germline, CDR1 SGDLS and CDR2 YYNGEE. The V end was cut by 4 bases, the J end by 4 bases, with 17 bases between. There are 15 residues in the CDR3. CDR3 sequence reads: CASSPRGGGPYGYTF. DNA of the CDR3: TGTGCCAGCAGCCCCCGGGGCGGGGGACCCTATGGCTACACCTTC.

CDR3 sequence reads: CASSRARRYGYTF. In DNA form, the CDR3 reads TGTGCCAGCTCCAGGGCAAGACGCTATGGCTACACCTTC. The J gene is TRBJ1-2, the V gene TRBV11-2; possible D gene TRBD1, 5 bases. Germline V lookup: CDR1 SGHAT, CDR2 FQNNGV. The CDR3 totals 13 residues. The V end was cut by 8 bases, the J end by 4 bases, with 14 bases between.

This chain links TRBV19 with TRBJ1-5, with 7 bases identical to TRBD1. The V and J ends lost 3 bases and 0 bases, in that order; junction bases with no gene match: 2. The CDR3 extends over 15 amino acids. CDR1 and CDR2 from the germline V gene are LNHDA and SQIVND (reference sequence). CDR3 region: CASSMTGFSNQPQHF. The CDR3 coding sequence is TGTGCCAGTAGTATGACAGGGTTTAGCAATCAGCCCCAGCATTTT.

The rearrangement links TRBV11-2 to TRBJ1-2; D is unresolved. V was cut by 5 bases and J by 4 bases, with 14 bases left in between. The CDR3 is made up of 14 amino acids. Germline CDR1 SGHAT, CDR2 FQNNGV. The CDR3 is CASSELGAGYGYTF. CDR3 bases: TGTGCCAGCAGCGAGTTGGGCGCTGGCTATGGCTACACCTTC. Combining the CDR3 with reference TRBV11-2 and TRBJ1-2 gives the whole variable domain EAGVAQSPRYKIIEKRQSVAFWCNPISGHATLYWYQQILGQGPKLLIQFQNNGVVDDSQLPKDRFSAERLKGVDSTLKIQPAKLEDSAVYLCASSELGAGYGYTFGSGTRLTVV.

The chain joins TRBV30 to TRBJ1-1, with 8 bases that match TRBD1. V lost 3 bases to trimming and J lost 6 bases; unmatched junction nucleotides: 9. Germline CDR1 reads GTSNPN; CDR2 reads SVGIG (reference sequence). The CDR3 loop spans 14 amino acids. The CDR3, as DNA: TGTGCCTGGAGGGAGGACAGGGTCATCCCTGAAGCTTTCTTT. Translation: CAWREDRVIPEAFF.

With respect to this clone: This specimen includes other DNA sequences encoding the same CDR3. The V call is TRBV2, the J call TRBJ1-6; 10 bases fit TRBD1. The CDR3 runs 14 residues. Germline V gives CDR1 SNHLY, CDR2 FYNNEI. The V segment lost 6 bases and the J segment 7 bases; nucleotides outside the gene matches: 3. CDR3 coding DNA: TGTGCCAGCAGCGGGGACAGGGGAAATTCACCCCTCCACTTT. It translates to CASSGDRGNSPLHF.

The chain has TRBV7-8 and TRBJ1-1; 11 positions match TRBD1. The CDR3 spans 15 residues. J lost 4 bases, V lost 1 base, and 2 bases had no gene match. CDR1 is SGHVS and CDR2 is FQNEAQ in the germline V gene. The CDR3, as DNA: TGTGCCAGCAGCTTAGGGGACAGGGGGGGCACTGAAGCTTTCTTT. Amino acids: CASSLGDRGGTEAFF.

The chain couples TRBV27 to TRBJ1-4; 7 bases line up with TRBD1. In germline, CDR1 is MNHEY, CDR2 SMNVEV (reference sequence). The CDR3 is made up of 14 amino acids. V lost 3 bases and J lost 10; bases outside the gene matches: 8. The CDR3 nucleotides are TGTGCCAGCAGTTTGTGGCAGGGGGATGGAAAACTGTTTTTT. This translates into CASSLWQGDGKLFF.